The 23 T cell receptor beta chains given below trace back to one sample, sequenced in a study of identical twins (dated by TCRdb to between 2015 and 2016). Libraries were constructed by 5' RACE. The data were produced on an Illumina HiSeq 2000. TCRdb cleaned the public reads at Q25 with fastp, built clones with MiXCR and kept in-frame beta chains. CDR3 protein duplicates are merged, each entry listing the most common genes and DNA. In this sample the table shows roughly 630,000 distinct CDR3 sequences, 7.1% of which occur a single time. 1.6% of the sample rests with the top ten. In addition, the sample was reused for a study of yellow fever vaccine responses in identical twins.

The specimen sequenced was PBMCs. The receptors originated from a woman aged 18-29 years in good health.

A few counts support this clonotype. CDR3 residues: CSPSVAGAPGETQYF. Here the CDR3 DNA reads TGCAGCCCCTCGGTAGCGGGCGCCCCAGGGGAGACCCAGTACTTC. V gene TRBV29-1 combines with J gene TRBJ2-5, with 7 bases that match TRBD2. The CDR3 is 15 amino acids. The J segment lost 5 bases and the V segment lost 8 bases, leaving 17 bases of the junction unmatched. From germline, CDR1 is SQVTM and CDR2 ANQGSEA.

The V and J genes are TRBV12-3 or TRBV12-4 and TRBJ2-1; 9 nucleotides align to TRBD1. Germline trimming cut 3 bases from V and 9 bases from J; bases unmatched to any gene: 15. The CDR3 runs to 17 residues. As DNA, the CDR3 is TGTGCCAGCAGTTTGATGTGTTTGGGACAGGGAGAGTGTGAGCAGTTCTTC. It is translated as CASSLMCLGQGECEQFF.

This chain connects TRBV24-1 to TRBJ2-3, with D tentatively TRBD2 (7 bases). The CDR3 length is 13 residues. CDR1 and CDR2 (germline): KGHDR, SFDVKD. Trimming left V 10 bases short and J 4 bases short, with 14 bases between. CDR3 nucleotide sequence: TGTGCCACTGGGGGGGCCGGTGCAGATACGCAGTATTTT. Amino acids: CATGGAGADTQYF.

The V call is TRBV7-2, the J call TRBJ1-5, with D unresolved. This CDR3 contains 15 residues. V lost 4 bases to trimming and J lost 6 bases, with 16 bases between them. CDR1 SGHTA and CDR2 FQGNSA come from the germline V gene. CDR3 amino acids: CASSSGVMDLQPQHF. The CDR3 DNA follows: TGTGCCAGCAGCTCTGGGGTCATGGACCTTCAGCCCCAGCATTTT.

The genes are TRBV7-2 and TRBJ2-1; D is perhaps TRBD1 (6 bases). CDR1 and CDR2 from the germline V gene are SGHTA and FQGNSA. The ends were cut back, 1 base at V and 4 bases at J, with 11 bases in the middle. The CDR3 spans 15 residues. In DNA form, the CDR3 reads TGTGCCAGCAGCTTAGGTCCAGGGGCATACAATGAGCAGTTCTTC. Translated, it gives CASSLGPGAYNEQFF.

This clonotype came up many times. V and J are TRBV20-1 and TRBJ2-1; D gene ambiguous. V gave up 1 base and J gave up 8 bases, with 15 bases separating them. Germline values: CDR1 DFQATT, CDR2 SNEGSKA (reference sequence). CDR3 length: 14 residues. CDR3 protein: CSARVIGKIDEQFF. Written as DNA, the CDR3 is TGCAGTGCTAGAGTTATAGGAAAGATCGATGAGCAGTTCTTC.

The V and J genes are TRBV12-3 or TRBV12-4 and TRBJ2-7, with TRBD2 as a possible D gene (5 bases). The CDR3 has 16 amino acids. V lost 1 base and J lost 2, with 15 bases in between. The CDR3 here is CASSLGLSGFTYEQYV. The CDR3 bases are TGTGCCAGCAGTTTAGGTTTGTCGGGATTTACCTACGAGCAGTACGTC.

There are a few counts of this clonotype. The chain has TRBV5-1 and TRBJ2-3; TRBD2 matches 10 bases. The germline V gene has CDR1 SGHRS and CDR2 YFSETQ. Losses at the gene ends were 4 bases for V and 0 bases for J; bases not matched to a gene: 8. CDR3 length: 17 amino acids. CDR3 in amino acids: CASSEGLAGASTDTQYF. CDR3 bases: TGCGCCAGCAGCGAGGGTCTAGCGGGAGCTAGCACAGATACGCAGTATTTT.

This clonotype was counted at least ten times. This chain joins TRBV7-9 and TRBJ1-1; the D is unclear. Per the germline V gene, CDR1 is SEHNR and CDR2 is FQNEAQ (reference sequence). This CDR3 contains 13 residues. Trimming took off 6 bases at V and 0 bases at J, with 8 bases between the two ends. The CDR3 here is CASSFGMNTEAFF. CDR3 DNA sequence: TGTGCCAGCAGTTTCGGGATGAACACTGAAGCTTTCTTT.

This rearrangement joins TRBV5-5 to TRBJ2-5; 7 bases agree with TRBD2. The junction had 13 bases not matched to a gene; V was cut back by 3 bases and J by 5 bases. Germline V CDR1 and CDR2: SGHKS, YYEKEE (reference sequence). This CDR3 has 16 residues. The chain's CDR3 is CASSSPFREATETQYF. CDR3 nucleotides: TGTGCCAGCAGCTCCCCATTTCGGGAGGCCACGGAGACCCAGTACTTC.

This clonotype was observed at least ten times. The chain combines TRBV24-1 with TRBJ2-3; D uncertain. This CDR3 has 11 amino acids. Trimming took off 4 bases at V and 5 bases at J, with 3 bases between the two ends. Germline CDR1 and CDR2: KGHDR and SFDVKD. The CDR3: CATSERDTQYF. CDR3 sequence (DNA): TGTGCCACCAGTGAGCGAGATACGCAGTATTTT.

V is TRBV7-3 and J is TRBJ1-1; TRBD1 might be the D (5 bases). Between the trimmed V and J ends, which lost 5 bases and 6 bases, there was a span of 19 bases. CDR1 and CDR2 from the germline V gene are SGHTA and FQGTGA. The CDR3 runs 15 residues. CDR3 region: CASSPGQGGHPEAFF. The CDR3, as DNA: TGTGCCAGCAGCCCCGGACAAGGTGGTCACCCTGAAGCTTTCTTT.

The chain couples TRBV5-6 to TRBJ2-2; D not resolved. Between the trimmed V and J ends, which lost 4 bases and 9 bases, there was a span of 16 bases. This CDR3 comprises 14 residues. Germline CDR1 is SGHDT and CDR2 is YYEEEE. The CDR3 nucleotides are TGTGCCAGCAGCCCCGGGCCCATAGGCTGGGAGCTGTTTTTT. It codes for CASSPGPIGWELFF.

CDR3 region: CASSLPTIAGGYNEQFF. The CDR3 DNA follows: TGTGCCAGCAGTTTGCCGACTATAGCGGGGGGGTACAATGAGCAGTTCTTC. The rearrangement uses TRBV28 and TRBJ2-1; 11 bases agree with TRBD2. Germline V gene sequence: CDR1 MDHEN, CDR2 SYDVKM. The CDR3 extends over 17 amino acids. V lost 3 bases to trimming and J lost 4 bases; unmatched junction nucleotides: 8.

This clonotype was observed a handful of times. V and J are TRBV10-3 and TRBJ2-7, with TRBD1 identical over 11 bases. The CDR3 totals 15 residues. The V gene's germline CDR1 is ENHRY and CDR2 SYGVKD. V lost 10 bases, J lost 3 bases, and 11 bases stayed unmatched. CDR3 residues: CATQKGGTGGYEQYF. The DNA of the CDR3 is TGTGCCACCCAAAAGGGCGGGACAGGGGGCTACGAGCAGTACTTC.

This clonotype turned up a few times. The rearrangement uses TRBV11-3 and TRBJ2-1; TRBD2 aligns across 11 bases. The J segment lost 5 bases and the V segment lost 1 base, leaving 7 bases of the junction unmatched. The CDR3 runs to 17 residues. CDR1 is SGHNT, CDR2 YENEEA, per germline. The CDR3 DNA reads TGTGCCAGCAGCTTAGGACTAGCGGGAAATCCTAACAATGAGCAGTTCTTC. Translated, it gives CASSLGLAGNPNNEQFF. Using reference TRBV11-3 and TRBJ2-1 for the parts outside the CDR3, the full variable domain is EAGVVQSPRYKIIEKKQPVAFWCNPISGHNTLYWYLQNLGQGPELLIRYENEEAVDDSQLPKDRFSAERLKGVDSTLKIQPAELGDSAVYLCASSLGLAGNPNNEQFFGPGTRLTVL.

V is TRBV5-1 and J is TRBJ1-1; tentatively, D is TRBD1 (5 bases). The CDR3 extends over 15 amino acids. With 4 bases removed from V and 0 bases from J, the gap between germline ends came to 13 bases. Germline loops: CDR1 SGHRS, CDR2 YFSETQ. CDR3 protein: CASSHGTYMNTEAFF. The CDR3 DNA reads TGCGCCAGCAGCCATGGGACCTATATGAACACTGAAGCTTTCTTT.

This chain's CDR3 is CAISSSLPSGELFF. CDR3 bases: TGTGCCATCAGTTCTTCCCTACCCAGCGGGGAGCTGTTTTTT. This chain uses TRBV10-3 with TRBJ2-2; no firm D call. The CDR3 has 14 amino acids. In germline, CDR1 is ENHRY, CDR2 SYGVKD. The V gene lost 5 bases and the J gene lost 7 bases, with 14 bases spanning the gap.

V usage is TRBV10-3 and J usage is TRBJ2-3; D gene ambiguous. The CDR3 consists of 13 residues. With 7 bases removed from V and 0 bases from J, the gap between germline ends came to 8 bases. The germline CDR1 and CDR2 sequences are ENHRY and SYGVKD. CDR3 amino acids: CAIMGGSTDTQYF. The CDR3 DNA sequence: TGTGCCATCATGGGCGGAAGCACAGATACGCAGTATTTT.

This clonotype showed up many times. The junction and the germline gene differ at one end; a read error may be behind it. This chain links TRBV7-2 with TRBJ1-2; 9 nucleotides agree with TRBD1. CDR1 and CDR2 from the germline V gene are SGHTA and FQGNSA. This CDR3 comprises 14 residues. For the CDR3, the DNA is TGTGCCAGCAGCAAACAGACAGGGGGGGCCCACACCTTCTTC. Amino acid sequence: CASSKQTGGAHTFF.

This clonotype was counted many times. The chain couples TRBV29-1 to TRBJ2-3; a possible D gene is TRBD1 (6 bases). V was pared by 7 bases and J by 3 bases, with 14 bases between. Looked up from germline, CDR1 is SQVTM and CDR2 is ANQGSEA. The CDR3 covers 13 residues. In DNA, the CDR3 is TGCAGCGCCATACTGACAGGAACAGATACGCAGTATTTT. Its translation is CSAILTGTDTQYF.

In this sample, this clonotype turned up a few times. V and J are TRBV12-3 or TRBV12-4 and TRBJ2-5; no firm D call. The V and J ends lost 0 bases and 5 bases respectively, with 10 bases between them. This CDR3 has 14 amino acids. The CDR3 DNA reads TGTGCCAGCAGTTTAGCTGGACCTAGGGAGACCCAGTACTTC. Amino acids: CASSLAGPRETQYF.

The rearrangement joins TRBV20-1 to TRBJ2-4; D is uncertain. V lost 5 bases to trimming and J lost 5 bases, with 7 bases between them. This CDR3 has 11 amino acids. Germline assignment: CDR1 DFQATT and CDR2 SNEGSKA (reference sequence). The CDR3 sequence is CSAAVENIQYF. The CDR3 nucleotides are TGCAGTGCTGCGGTTGAAAACATTCAGTACTTC.